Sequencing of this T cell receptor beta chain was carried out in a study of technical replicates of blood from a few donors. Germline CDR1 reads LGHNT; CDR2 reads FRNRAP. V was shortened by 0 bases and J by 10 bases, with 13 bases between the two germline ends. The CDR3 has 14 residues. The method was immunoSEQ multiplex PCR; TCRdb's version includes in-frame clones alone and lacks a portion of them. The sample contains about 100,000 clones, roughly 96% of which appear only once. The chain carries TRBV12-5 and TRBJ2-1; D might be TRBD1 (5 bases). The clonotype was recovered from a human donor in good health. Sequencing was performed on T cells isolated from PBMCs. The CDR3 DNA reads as TGTGCTAGTGGTTTGGTACTCGAGACAGAGGAGCAGTTCTTC. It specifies CASGLVLETEEQFF.